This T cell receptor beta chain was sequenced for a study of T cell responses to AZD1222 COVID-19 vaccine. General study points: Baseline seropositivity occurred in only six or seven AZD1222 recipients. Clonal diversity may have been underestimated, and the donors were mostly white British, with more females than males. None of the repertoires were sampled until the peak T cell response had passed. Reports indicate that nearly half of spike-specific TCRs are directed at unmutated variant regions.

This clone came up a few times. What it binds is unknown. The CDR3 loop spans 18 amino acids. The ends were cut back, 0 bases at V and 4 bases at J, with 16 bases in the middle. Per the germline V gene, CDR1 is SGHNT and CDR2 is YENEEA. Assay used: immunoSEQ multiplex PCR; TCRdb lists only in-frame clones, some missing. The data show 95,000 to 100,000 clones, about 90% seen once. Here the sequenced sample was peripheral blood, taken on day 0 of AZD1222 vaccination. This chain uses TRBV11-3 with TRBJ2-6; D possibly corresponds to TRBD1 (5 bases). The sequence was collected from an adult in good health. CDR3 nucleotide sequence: TGTGCCAGCAGCTTAGATCAGGGTGGCTCGGCAGGGGCCAACGTCCTGACTTTC. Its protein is CASSLDQGGSAGANVLTF.